Reported below is one T cell receptor (beta chain). Its matching antigen is unknown. This entry comes from a study of cytomegalovirus exposure and HLA in healthy donors. General study results and limits: CMV serostatus was the sole immune exposure data available. Across donors, most TCRs were seen rarely, yet some public ones were widespread.

This CDR3 has 16 residues. Germline assignment: CDR1 LGHNT and CDR2 FRNRAP. The V end lost 0 bases, the J end lost 13 bases, and 19 bases lay between the germline ends. PCR employed 60 Vbeta and 13 Jbeta primers. Per the original methods: The count from a later analysis was about 80 million unique TCR beta chains, some 10 million of them shared. The repertoire was sequenced with immunoSEQ multiplex PCR; TCRdb's copy has only in-frame clones and lacks some. The V and J calls and clone size are taken from that table; D and trimming were inferred from the DNA. Of hundreds of thousands of clones in the sample, about 70% are singletons; the top ten hold roughly 2.5%.

Input material: PBMCs. The J gene is TRBJ2-6, the V gene TRBV12-5; possibly TRBD1 for D (6 bases). The receptor comes from a man aged 40-49 years in good health and CMV-seropositive. The CDR3 DNA reads TGTGCTAGTGGTTTGGTAACGGCCCAGGGGCCAGGGGTCCTGACTTTC. Its translation is CASGLVTAQGPGVLTF.